This TCR beta chain stems from a study of cytomegalovirus exposure and HLA in healthy donors. J was trimmed by 1 base and V by 8 bases; bases with no gene match: 8. The V gene's germline CDR1 is MNHNS and CDR2 SASEGT. There are 14 residues in the CDR3. Study-wide results and limits: Later analysis revealed greater clonal expansion in HLA-associated TCR beta chains than in equally common others. V- and J-gene trimming in TCR beta was tied to a missense DCLRE1C variant by an analysis performed later.

With regard to this clone: Its specificity is unknown.

PCR employed 60 Vbeta and 13 Jbeta primers. The method was immunoSEQ multiplex PCR; TCRdb's version includes in-frame clones alone and lacks a portion of them. The top ten hold approximately 2.3% of the sample, which has more than 130,000 clones, about 80% seen once. The V gene is TRBV6-1, the J gene TRBJ2-7; 7 nucleotides align to TRBD2. This sequence originates from a man aged 30-40 years in good health and CMV-seronegative. The specimen sequenced was PBMCs. The CDR3 DNA is TGTGCCAGCCAGATACTAGCGTCGTCCTACGAGCAGTACTTC. Translation: CASQILASSYEQYF.